The 30 T cell receptor beta chains listed next were all sequenced from one sample in a study of blood T cell repertoires in COVID-19. TCRdb's copy holds only in-frame clones and misses some; the assay was immunoSEQ multiplex PCR. The table lists around 200,000 clones, more than 75% of them singletons. The sequenced sample was PBMCs or T cells enriched from blood (not recorded which). These receptors were obtained from a woman aged 40 to 50 with acute COVID-19.

The V call is TRBV27, the J call TRBJ1-1; TRBD1 aligns across 11 bases. Germline CDR1 MNHEY, CDR2 SMNVEV (reference sequence). The CDR3 is made up of 17 amino acids. V dropped 6 bases and J dropped 2; count of bases not matched to a gene: 11. The CDR3 reads CASSPRGQGAFNTEAFF. CDR3 DNA sequence: TGTGCCAGCAGCCCGAGAGGACAGGGGGCCTTTAACACTGAAGCTTTCTTT.

This chain uses TRBV5-4 with TRBJ1-1, with D maybe TRBD1 (5 bases). The CDR3 spans 11 residues. Per the germline V gene, CDR1 is SGHNT and CDR2 is YYREEE (reference sequence). V lost 5 bases to trimming and J lost 8 bases, with 10 bases between them. The DNA of the CDR3 is TGTGCCAGCAGTTCATCAGGGGAAGCTTTCTTT. This encodes CASSSSGEAFF.

The chain recombines TRBV5-4 with TRBJ1-3; 7 positions agree with TRBD1. Trimming cost V 4 bases and J 0 bases; bases outside gene matches: 4. Germline V gene sequence: CDR1 SGHNT, CDR2 YYREEE (reference sequence). There are 15 residues in the CDR3. CDR3 amino acids: CASSGDSSSGNTIYF. The CDR3 DNA reads TGTGCCAGCAGCGGGGACAGCAGCTCTGGAAACACCATATATTTT.

The V and J genes are TRBV28 and TRBJ2-1, with 9 bases lining up with TRBD1. The CDR3 covers 14 residues. Germline V CDR1 and CDR2: MDHEN, SYDVKM. After removal of 6 bases from V and 6 bases from J, the junction contained 6 bases not matched to a gene. CDR3 in amino acids: CASSRDREFNEQFF. The CDR3 bases are TGTGCCAGCAGCCGGGACAGGGAGTTCAATGAGCAGTTCTTC.

This chain links TRBV2 with TRBJ1-5, with 7 bases fitting TRBD1. After removal of 6 bases from V and 0 bases from J, the junction contained 5 bases not matched to a gene. Germline V lookup: CDR1 SNHLY, CDR2 FYNNEI. The CDR3 is 15 amino acids. The CDR3 loop is CASRPGQTSNQPQHF. The CDR3 DNA is TGTGCCAGCAGACCGGGACAGACTAGCAATCAGCCCCAGCATTTT.

The chain couples TRBV28 to TRBJ1-4; maybe TRBD1 (6 bases). V was cut by 5 bases and J by 5 bases, with 12 bases left in between. The CDR3 has 14 amino acids. In germline, CDR1 is MDHEN, CDR2 SYDVKM. Here the CDR3 DNA reads TGTGCCAGCAGTCCCCCAGGGACAAATGAAAAACTGTTTTTT. Translating gives CASSPPGTNEKLFF.

This chain connects TRBV9 to TRBJ2-1; D gene ambiguous. The V and J ends lost 0 bases and 4 bases respectively, with 2 bases between them. This CDR3 region has 12 residues. In germline, CDR1 is SGDLS, CDR2 YYNGEE. The CDR3 DNA follows: TGTGCCAGCAGCGTAGCGTACAATGAGCAGTTCTTC. Its translation is CASSVAYNEQFF.

The chain is built from TRBV18 and TRBJ2-7; TRBD1 aligns across 7 bases. Losses at the gene ends were 4 bases for V and 5 bases for J; bases not matched to a gene: 17. The CDR3 sequence is 17 residues long. Germline CDR1 reads KGHSH; CDR2 reads LQKENI. CDR3 sequence (DNA): TGTGCCAGCTCACGGGGACAGACTACCCTCTCCCACCACGAGCAGTACTTC. Amino acid sequence: CASSRGQTTLSHHEQYF.

The V gene is TRBV28, the J gene TRBJ1-3, with unresolved D. The CDR3 is 13 amino acids. Germline V gives CDR1 MDHEN, CDR2 SYDVKM. V was trimmed by 2 bases and J by 7 bases, leaving 9 bases between them. The CDR3 region is CASSLNAVNTIYF. The CDR3 nucleotides read TGTGCCAGCAGTTTAAACGCGGTGAACACCATATATTTT.

The count of this clone is one. The chain links TRBV2 to TRBJ1-5; D is perhaps TRBD1 (5 bases). Trimming pared 4 bases from V and 6 bases from J, leaving 13 bases between. Looked up from germline, CDR1 is SNHLY and CDR2 is FYNNEI. This CDR3 contains 14 residues. The CDR3 DNA is TGTGCCAGCAGTGCGGGACTTAAAGGTCAGCCCCAGCATTTT. It specifies CASSAGLKGQPQHF.

This clone was counted a single time. The chain joins TRBV11-3 to TRBJ2-1; 10 positions match TRBD1. The germline V gene encodes CDR1 SGHNT and CDR2 YENEEA. This CDR3 contains 15 residues. V dropped 5 bases and J dropped 4; count of bases not matched to a gene: 5. CDR3 in amino acids: CASSARDRGYNEQFF. DNA for the CDR3: TGTGCCAGCAGCGCGCGGGACAGGGGTTACAATGAGCAGTTCTTC. Drawing the rest from reference TRBV11-3 and TRBJ2-1, the complete variable domain is EAGVVQSPRYKIIEKKQPVAFWCNPISGHNTLYWYLQNLGQGPELLIRYENEEAVDDSQLPKDRFSAERLKGVDSTLKIQPAELGDSAVYLCASSARDRGYNEQFFGPGTRLTVL.

The chain joins TRBV7-8 to TRBJ1-2; D gene ambiguous. V lost 5 bases, J lost 5 bases, and 9 bases lay in between. The CDR3 sequence is 12 residues long. Germline CDR1 reads SGHVS; CDR2 reads FQNEAQ. For the CDR3, the DNA is TGTGCCAGCAGCCCCGGAGGGTATGGCTACACCTTC. It specifies CASSPGGYGYTF.

The rearrangement joins TRBV29-1 to TRBJ2-5, with D possibly matching TRBD2 (7 bases). The CDR3 loop spans 14 amino acids. V gave up 3 bases and J gave up 4 bases, with 15 bases separating them. From germline, CDR1 is SQVTM and CDR2 ANQGSEA. In nucleotides, the CDR3 is TGCAGCGTTGACGCACAGGGAGGGGGAGAGACCCAGTACTTC. Protein sequence: CSVDAQGGGETQYF.

The V and J genes are TRBV9 and TRBJ2-1, with 9 bases that match TRBD1. The V segment lost 0 bases and the J segment 7 bases; nucleotides outside the gene matches: 8. The germline V gene encodes CDR1 SGDLS and CDR2 YYNGEE. The CDR3 extends over 16 amino acids. The CDR3 region has the DNA TGTGCCAGCAGCGTAGCCGGGACAGGGTTTGGAAATGAGCAGTTCTTC. Translation: CASSVAGTGFGNEQFF.

The chain recombines TRBV5-1 with TRBJ2-6; 9 nucleotides agree with TRBD1. The CDR3 has 18 residues. With V trimmed by 4 bases and J by 2 bases, 10 bases remained unmatched. CDR1 and CDR2 from the germline V gene are SGHRS and YFSETQ. CDR3 amino acids: CASSLLQGAATGANVLTF. In DNA, the CDR3 is TGCGCCAGCAGCCTGTTACAGGGGGCGGCAACTGGGGCCAACGTCCTGACTTTC.

The chain couples TRBV28 to TRBJ2-7, with D perhaps TRBD2 (5 bases). V lost 2 bases to trimming and J lost 2 bases, with 7 bases between them. The CDR3 length is 13 residues. CDR1 and CDR2 from the germline V gene are MDHEN and SYDVKM. The CDR3, as DNA: TGTGCCAGCAGTTTACCGGGGACCTACGAGCAGTACTTC. Its protein is CASSLPGTYEQYF.

The sample holds a few counts of this clone. V and J are TRBV18 and TRBJ1-2; the match to TRBD1 covers 7 bases. The V segment lost 3 bases and the J segment 2 bases; nucleotides outside the gene matches: 9. CDR3 length: 16 amino acids. Germline V lookup: CDR1 KGHSH, CDR2 LQKENI. CDR3 nucleotide sequence: TGTGCCAGCTCACCGTTGGGACAGACCCAGAACTATGGCTACACCTTC. This sequence encodes CASSPLGQTQNYGYTF.

The chain is built from TRBV3-1 (or the pseudogene TRBV3-2) and TRBJ2-5; 7 bases line up with TRBD2. This CDR3 has 14 residues. The junction had 4 bases not matched to a gene; V was cut back by 6 bases and J by 0 bases. From germline, CDR1 is LGHDT and CDR2 YNNKEL (reference sequence). CDR3 region: CASSSGTNQETQYF. The CDR3 region has the DNA TGTGCCAGCAGTTCCGGGACTAACCAAGAGACCCAGTACTTC.

This chain uses TRBV28 with TRBJ1-1, with D possibly TRBD1 on 5 matching bases. The CDR3 is 14 residues long. Trimming cost V 3 bases and J 2 bases, with 10 bases left between them. Germline CDR1 is MDHEN and CDR2 is SYDVKM. The CDR3 protein is CASSLGRANTEAFF. CDR3 nucleotides: TGTGCCAGCAGTTTGGGCAGGGCAAACACTGAAGCTTTCTTT.

In DNA form, the CDR3 reads TGCAGCGTAGACCTATTAGGACAGGGGCCCCTCTATGGCTACACCTTC. Protein product: CSVDLLGQGPLYGYTF. The V gene is TRBV29-1, the J gene TRBJ1-2, with 9 bases identical to TRBD1. Trimming removed 6 bases from V and 4 bases from J; junction bases left unmatched: 15. The CDR3 covers 16 residues. Germline-derived CDR1 and CDR2 are SQVTM and ANQGSEA.

The chain joins TRBV6-5 to TRBJ2-1, with D possibly being TRBD1 (6 bases). Germline CDR1 reads MNHEY; CDR2 reads SVGAGI. V lost 2 bases and J 4 bases, leaving 15 bases between the germline ends. The CDR3 is 16 residues long. CDR3 nucleotides: TGTGCCAGCAGTTACGACAAGGGGACACTTTACAATGAGCAGTTCTTC. It encodes CASSYDKGTLYNEQFF.

The V gene is TRBV30, the J gene TRBJ2-5; weak D call: TRBD2 (5 bases). Germline V gene lookup returns CDR1 GTSNPN and CDR2 SVGIG (reference sequence). This CDR3 is 15 amino acids long. Trimming pared 1 base from V and 1 base from J, leaving 13 bases between. The CDR3 is CAWSGPPRAQETQYF. CDR3 nucleotide sequence: TGTGCCTGGAGTGGCCCCCCGAGGGCCCAAGAGACCCAGTACTTC.

The V call is TRBV4-1, the J call TRBJ2-7, with D tentatively TRBD1 (5 bases). The ends were cut back, 1 base at V and 7 bases at J, with 5 bases in the middle. Germline-derived CDR1 and CDR2 are MGHRA and YSYEKL. This CDR3 has 11 amino acids. The CDR3 DNA reads TGCGCCAGCAGCCAAGGGACAGAGCAGTACTTC. Its protein is CASSQGTEQYF.

With regard to this clone: At one of its ends the junction is not consistent with the germline gene, which may arise from a read error. The CDR3 region is CASSRGTGLRETQYF. The CDR3 DNA sequence: TGTGCTAGCAGCAGAGGGACAGGGCTTAGAGAGACCCAGTACTTC. The gene calls are TRBV7-7 and TRBJ2-5, with TRBD1 matching over 9 bases. Looked up from germline, CDR1 is SSHAT and CDR2 is FNYEAQ (reference sequence). CDR3 length equals 15 residues.

Concerning this clone itself: The sample contains more than one DNA sequence encoding this CDR3. The rearrangement links TRBV7-9 to TRBJ2-3, with D possibly matching TRBD1 (6 bases). The germline gives CDR1 SEHNR, CDR2 FQNEAQ (reference sequence). This CDR3 has 15 amino acids. Trimming took off 5 bases at V and 0 bases at J, with 12 bases between the two ends. CDR3 sequence: CASSPTGSSTDTQYF. In DNA form, the CDR3 reads TGTGCCAGCAGCCCCACAGGGTCTAGCACAGATACGCAGTATTTT. Based on the CDR3 plus reference TRBV7-9 and TRBJ2-3, the full variable domain is DTGVSQNPRHKITKRGQNVTFRCDPISEHNRLYWYRQTLGQGPEFLTYFQNEAQLEKSRLLSDRFSAERPKGSFSTLEIQRTEQGDSAMYLCASSPTGSSTDTQYFGPGTRLTVL.

This sequence joins TRBV5-1 and TRBJ2-3; 7 bases are shared with TRBD2. V trimming: 6 bases; J trimming: 4 bases; junction bases outside the gene matches: 8. Germline CDR1 and CDR2: SGHRS and YFSETQ. CDR3 length: 14 residues. CDR3 in DNA: TGCGCCAGCAAGAGCTGGGGAGGGGCAGATACGCAGTATTTT. This sequence encodes CASKSWGGADTQYF.

The chain carries TRBV11-2 and TRBJ2-7; no definite D call. The germline V gene encodes CDR1 SGHAT and CDR2 FQNNGV. The CDR3 runs 15 residues. Trimming removed 3 bases from V and 1 base from J, with 13 bases in between. CDR3 DNA sequence: TGTGCCAGCAGCTTCGTGACGGGTAGTTCCTACGAGCAGTACTTC. It translates to CASSFVTGSSYEQYF.

This chain links TRBV3-1 (or the pseudogene TRBV3-2) with TRBJ1-4; D is unresolved. CDR3 length equals 15 residues. The ends were cut back, 0 bases at V and 7 bases at J, with 12 bases in the middle. The V gene's germline CDR1 is LGHDT and CDR2 YNNKEL (reference sequence). CDR3 loop: CASSQEMPGVEKLFF. The CDR3 DNA follows: TGTGCCAGCAGCCAAGAAATGCCGGGAGTTGAAAAACTGTTTTTT.

This clone came up once. This chain uses TRBV7-9 with TRBJ2-5; D is possibly TRBD2 (5 bases). This CDR3 comprises 15 residues. The germline V gene encodes CDR1 SEHNR and CDR2 FQNEAQ (reference sequence). Trimming took 0 bases from V and 4 from J, leaving 12 bases between them. For the CDR3, the DNA is TGTGCCAGCAGCTTAGCGGGAGAGGGAGTAGAGACCCAGTACTTC. It specifies CASSLAGEGVETQYF.

The rearrangement joins TRBV5-4 to TRBJ2-6, with D possibly matching TRBD1 (5 bases). The ends were cut back, 5 bases at V and 0 bases at J, with 21 bases in the middle. Looked up from germline, CDR1 is SGHNT and CDR2 is YYREEE (reference sequence). CDR3 size: 19 residues. The CDR3 sequence is CASSSRLRTQLSGANVLTF. CDR3 nucleotides: TGTGCCAGCAGTTCACGACTTCGGACACAACTCTCTGGGGCCAACGTCCTGACTTTC.